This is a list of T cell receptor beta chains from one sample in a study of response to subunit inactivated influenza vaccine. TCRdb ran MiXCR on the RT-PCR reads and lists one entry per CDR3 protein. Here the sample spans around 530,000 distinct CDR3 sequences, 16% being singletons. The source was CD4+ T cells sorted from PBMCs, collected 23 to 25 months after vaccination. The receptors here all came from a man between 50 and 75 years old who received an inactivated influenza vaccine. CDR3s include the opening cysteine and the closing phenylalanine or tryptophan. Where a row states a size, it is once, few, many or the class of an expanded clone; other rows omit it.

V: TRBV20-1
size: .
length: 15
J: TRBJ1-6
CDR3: CSARAGGASNSPLHF

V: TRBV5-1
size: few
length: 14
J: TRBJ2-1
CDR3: CASSGLREDNEQFF

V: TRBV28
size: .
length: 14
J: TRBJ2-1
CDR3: CASSRAGGYNEQFF

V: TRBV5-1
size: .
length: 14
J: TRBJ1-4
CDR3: CASSGGQGYEKLFF

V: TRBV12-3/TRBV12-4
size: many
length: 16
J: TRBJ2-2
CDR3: CASSTQSRAGTGELFF

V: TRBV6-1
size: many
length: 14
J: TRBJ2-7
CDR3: CASTRSDGAYEQYF

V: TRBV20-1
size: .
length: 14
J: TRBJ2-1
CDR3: CSATDRDMVREQFF

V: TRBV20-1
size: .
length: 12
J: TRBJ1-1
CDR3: CSQTVTNTEAFF

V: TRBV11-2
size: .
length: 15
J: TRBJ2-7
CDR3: CASSLAQGAVYEQYF

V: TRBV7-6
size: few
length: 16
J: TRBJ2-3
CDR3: CASSPGQGATSGTQYF

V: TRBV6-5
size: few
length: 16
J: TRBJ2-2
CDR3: CASSFARDSGPGELFF

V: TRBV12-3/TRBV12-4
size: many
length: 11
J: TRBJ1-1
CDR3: CASRGQVEAFF

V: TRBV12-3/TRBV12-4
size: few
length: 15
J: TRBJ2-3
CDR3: CASSRPGLMTDTQYF

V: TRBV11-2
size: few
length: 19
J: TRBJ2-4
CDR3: CASSHRTSVQEGAKNIQYF

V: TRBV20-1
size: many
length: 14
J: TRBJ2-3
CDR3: CSATKGGPTDTQYF

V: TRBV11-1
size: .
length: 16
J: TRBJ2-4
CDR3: CASSLRTGVTKNIQYF

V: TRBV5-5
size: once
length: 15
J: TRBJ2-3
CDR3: CASSFLAGAADTQYF

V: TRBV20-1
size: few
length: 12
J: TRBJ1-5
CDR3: CSAGRGNQPQHF

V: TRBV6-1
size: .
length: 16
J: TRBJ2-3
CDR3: CASSEGLAGGQGTQYF

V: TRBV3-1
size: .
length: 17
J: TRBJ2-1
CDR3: CASSQDRGLFSYNEQFF

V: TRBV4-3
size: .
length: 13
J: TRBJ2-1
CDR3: CASSQFVHNEQFF

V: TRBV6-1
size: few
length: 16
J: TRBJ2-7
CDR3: CASSEARGTTGYEQYF

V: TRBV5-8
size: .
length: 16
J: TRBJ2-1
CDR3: CASSSLLGASYNEQFF

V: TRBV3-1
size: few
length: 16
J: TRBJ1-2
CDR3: CASSQSRQGVLHGYTF

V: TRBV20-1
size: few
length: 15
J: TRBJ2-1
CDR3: CSAPDRSTTGNEQFF

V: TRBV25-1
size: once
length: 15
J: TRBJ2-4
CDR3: CASSDAGPSKNIQYF

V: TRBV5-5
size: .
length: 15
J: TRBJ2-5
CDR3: CASSFAGTLRETQYF

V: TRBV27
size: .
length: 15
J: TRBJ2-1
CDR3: CASSSTGAYYNEQFF

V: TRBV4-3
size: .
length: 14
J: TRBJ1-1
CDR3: CARSQAFMNTEAFF

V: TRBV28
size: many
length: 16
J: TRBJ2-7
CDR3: CASPPSDRLSSYEQYF

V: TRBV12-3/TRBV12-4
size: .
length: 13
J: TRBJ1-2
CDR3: CASSLASTAYRNF

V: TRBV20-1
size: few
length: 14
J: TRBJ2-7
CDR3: CSATDPYRRYEQYF

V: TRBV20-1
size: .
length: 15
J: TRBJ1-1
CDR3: CSARPPRTAGTEAFF

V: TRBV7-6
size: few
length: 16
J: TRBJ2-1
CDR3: CASSLVWTSSYNEQFF

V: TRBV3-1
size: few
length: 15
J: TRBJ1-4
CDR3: CASSQPGTGSEKLFF

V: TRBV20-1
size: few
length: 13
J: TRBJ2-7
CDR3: CSATQGWSYEQYF

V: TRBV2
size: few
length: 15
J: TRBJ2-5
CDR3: CASSEQGPGAETQYF

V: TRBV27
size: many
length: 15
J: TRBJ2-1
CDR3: CASSLSPAYGDEQFF

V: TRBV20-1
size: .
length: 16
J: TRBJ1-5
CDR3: CSARDQGRGGNQPQHF

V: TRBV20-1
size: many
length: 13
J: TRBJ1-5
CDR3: CSARLGIFQPQHF

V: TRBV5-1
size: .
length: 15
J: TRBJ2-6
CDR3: CASSPSMSGANVLTF

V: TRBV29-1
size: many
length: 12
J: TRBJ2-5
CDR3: CSVAATVETQYF